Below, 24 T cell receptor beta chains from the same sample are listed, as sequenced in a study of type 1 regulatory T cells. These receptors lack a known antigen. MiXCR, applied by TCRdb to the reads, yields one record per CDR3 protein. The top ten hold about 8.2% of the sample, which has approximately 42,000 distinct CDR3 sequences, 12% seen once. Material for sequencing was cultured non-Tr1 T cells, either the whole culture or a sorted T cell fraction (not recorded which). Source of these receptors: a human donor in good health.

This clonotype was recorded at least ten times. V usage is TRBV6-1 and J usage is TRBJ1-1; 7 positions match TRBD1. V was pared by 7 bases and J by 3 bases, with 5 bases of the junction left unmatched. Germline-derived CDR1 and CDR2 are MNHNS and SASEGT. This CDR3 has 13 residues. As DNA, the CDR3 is TGTGCCAGCAAAGACAGGGTGGACACTGAAGCTTTCTTT. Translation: CASKDRVDTEAFF.

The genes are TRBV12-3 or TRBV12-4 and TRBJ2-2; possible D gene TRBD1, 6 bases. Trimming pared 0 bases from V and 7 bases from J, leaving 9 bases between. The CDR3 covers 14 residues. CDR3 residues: CASSLAGHNGELFF. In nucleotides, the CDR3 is TGTGCCAGCAGTTTAGCGGGACACAACGGGGAGCTGTTTTTT.

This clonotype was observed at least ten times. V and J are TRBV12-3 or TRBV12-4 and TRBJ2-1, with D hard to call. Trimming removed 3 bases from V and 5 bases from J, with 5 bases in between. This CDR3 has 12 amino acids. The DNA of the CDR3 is TGTGCCAGCAGTTTCCGGGACAATGAGCAGTTCTTC. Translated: CASSFRDNEQFF.

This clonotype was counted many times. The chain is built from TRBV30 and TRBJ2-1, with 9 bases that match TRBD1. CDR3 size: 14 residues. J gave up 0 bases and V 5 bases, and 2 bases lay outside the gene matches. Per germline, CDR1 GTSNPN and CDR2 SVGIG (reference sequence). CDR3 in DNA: TGTGCCTGGGGACAGGGGAGCTCCTACAATGAGCAGTTCTTC. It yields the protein CAWGQGSSYNEQFF.

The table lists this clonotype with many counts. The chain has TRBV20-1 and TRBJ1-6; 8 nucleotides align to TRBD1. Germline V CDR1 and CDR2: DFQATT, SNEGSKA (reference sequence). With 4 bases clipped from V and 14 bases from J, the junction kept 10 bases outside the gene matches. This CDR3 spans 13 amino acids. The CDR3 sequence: CSATGTGLAALHF. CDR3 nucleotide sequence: TGCAGTGCTACCGGGACAGGATTAGCAGCCCTCCACTTT.

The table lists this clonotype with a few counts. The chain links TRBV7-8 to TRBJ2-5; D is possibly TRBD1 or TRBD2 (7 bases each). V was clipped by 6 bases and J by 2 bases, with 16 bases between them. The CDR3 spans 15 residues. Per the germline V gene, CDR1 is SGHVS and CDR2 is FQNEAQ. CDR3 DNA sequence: TGTGCCAGCAGAGACGACAGGGAGGGACAAGAGACCCAGTACTTC. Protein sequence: CASRDDREGQETQYF.

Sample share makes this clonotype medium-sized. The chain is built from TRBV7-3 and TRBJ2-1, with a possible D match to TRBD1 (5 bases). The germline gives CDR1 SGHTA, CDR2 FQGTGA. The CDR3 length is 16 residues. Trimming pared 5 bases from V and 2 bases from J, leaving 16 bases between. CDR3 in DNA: TGTGCCAGCAGCCCAGGGTCCTGGTCGACCTACAATGAGCAGTTCTTC. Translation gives CASSPGSWSTYNEQFF.

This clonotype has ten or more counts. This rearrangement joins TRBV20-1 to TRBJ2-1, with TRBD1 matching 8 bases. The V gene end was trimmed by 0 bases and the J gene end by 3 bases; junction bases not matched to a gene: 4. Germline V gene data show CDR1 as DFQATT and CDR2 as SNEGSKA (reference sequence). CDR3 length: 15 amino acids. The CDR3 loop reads CSARDLGTGYNEQFF. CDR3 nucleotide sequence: TGCAGTGCTAGAGATCTGGGGACAGGCTACAATGAGCAGTTCTTC.

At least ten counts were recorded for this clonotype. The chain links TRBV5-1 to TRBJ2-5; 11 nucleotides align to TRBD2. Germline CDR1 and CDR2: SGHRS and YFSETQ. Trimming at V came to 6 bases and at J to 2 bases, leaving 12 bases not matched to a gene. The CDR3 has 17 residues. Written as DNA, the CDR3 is TGCGCCAGCAATCCGGGAGTGACTAGCGGGAATCAAGAGACCCAGTACTTC. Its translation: CASNPGVTSGNQETQYF.

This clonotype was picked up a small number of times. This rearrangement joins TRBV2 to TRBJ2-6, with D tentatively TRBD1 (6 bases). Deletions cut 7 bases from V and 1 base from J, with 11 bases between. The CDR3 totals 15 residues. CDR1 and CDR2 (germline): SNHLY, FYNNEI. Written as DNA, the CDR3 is TGTGCCAGCACCGTGGGGGCATCTGGGGCCAACGTCCTGACTTTC. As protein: CASTVGASGANVLTF.

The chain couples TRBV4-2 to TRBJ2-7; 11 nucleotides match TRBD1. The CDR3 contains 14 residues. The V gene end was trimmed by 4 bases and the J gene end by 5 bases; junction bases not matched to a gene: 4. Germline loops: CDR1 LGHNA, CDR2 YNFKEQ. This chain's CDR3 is CASSPGQGANEQYF. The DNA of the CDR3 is TGTGCCAGCAGCCCCGGACAGGGGGCCAACGAGCAGTACTTC.

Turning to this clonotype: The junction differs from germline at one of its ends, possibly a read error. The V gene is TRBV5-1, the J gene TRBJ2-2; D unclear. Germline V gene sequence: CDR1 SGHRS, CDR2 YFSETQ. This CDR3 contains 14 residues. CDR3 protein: CASRLETAAGELFF. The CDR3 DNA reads TGCGCCAGCAGGTTGGAGACGGCGGCGGGGGAGCTGTTTTTT. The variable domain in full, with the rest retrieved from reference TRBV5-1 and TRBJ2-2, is KAGVTQTPRYLIKTRGQQVTLSCSPISGHRSVSWYQQTPGQGLQFLFEYFSETQRNKGNFPGRFSGRQFSNSRSEMNVSTLELGDSALYLCASRLETAAGELFFGEGSRLTVL.

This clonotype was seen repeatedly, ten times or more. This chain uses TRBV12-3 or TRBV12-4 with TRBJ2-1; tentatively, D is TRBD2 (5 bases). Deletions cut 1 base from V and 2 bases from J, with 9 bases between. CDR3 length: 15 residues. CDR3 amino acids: CASSLGGSAYNEQFF. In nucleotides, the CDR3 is TGTGCCAGCAGTTTAGGTGGGAGTGCCTACAATGAGCAGTTCTTC.

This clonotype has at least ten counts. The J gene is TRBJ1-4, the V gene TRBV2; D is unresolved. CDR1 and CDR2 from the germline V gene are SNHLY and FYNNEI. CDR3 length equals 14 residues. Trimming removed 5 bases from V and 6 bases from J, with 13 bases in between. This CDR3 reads CASSKTGTHEKLFF. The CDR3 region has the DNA TGTGCCAGCAGTAAAACGGGAACACATGAAAAACTGTTTTTT.

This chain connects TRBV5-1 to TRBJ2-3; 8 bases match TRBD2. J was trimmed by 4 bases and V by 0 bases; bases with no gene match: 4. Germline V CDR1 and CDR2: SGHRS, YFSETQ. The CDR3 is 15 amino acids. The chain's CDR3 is CASSLVVTSADTQYF. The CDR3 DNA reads TGCGCCAGCAGCTTGGTGGTGACTAGCGCAGATACGCAGTATTTT.

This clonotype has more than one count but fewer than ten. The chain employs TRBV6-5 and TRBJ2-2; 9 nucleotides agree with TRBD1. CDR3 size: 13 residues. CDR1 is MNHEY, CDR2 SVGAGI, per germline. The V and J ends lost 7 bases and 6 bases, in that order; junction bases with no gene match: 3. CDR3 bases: TGTGCCAGCAAGAGACAGGGGGCCGGGGAGCTGTTTTTT. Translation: CASKRQGAGELFF.

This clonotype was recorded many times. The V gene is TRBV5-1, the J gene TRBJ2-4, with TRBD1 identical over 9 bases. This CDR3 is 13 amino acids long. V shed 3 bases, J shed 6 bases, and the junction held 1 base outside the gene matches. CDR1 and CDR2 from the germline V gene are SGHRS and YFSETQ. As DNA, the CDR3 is TGCGCCAGCAGCTCGGGACAGGGAAACATTCAGTACTTC. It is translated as CASSSGQGNIQYF.

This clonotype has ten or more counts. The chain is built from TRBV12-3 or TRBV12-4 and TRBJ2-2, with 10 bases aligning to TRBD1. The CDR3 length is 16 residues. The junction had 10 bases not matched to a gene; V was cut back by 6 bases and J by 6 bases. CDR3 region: CASSPGQGVSAGELFF. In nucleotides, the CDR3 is TGTGCCAGCAGCCCCGGACAGGGGGTTTCGGCCGGGGAGCTGTTTTTT.

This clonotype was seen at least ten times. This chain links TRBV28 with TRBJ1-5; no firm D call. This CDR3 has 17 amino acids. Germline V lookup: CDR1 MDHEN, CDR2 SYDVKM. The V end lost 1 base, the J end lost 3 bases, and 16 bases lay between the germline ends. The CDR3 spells CASSLSPGVVNNQPQHF. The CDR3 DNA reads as TGTGCCAGCAGTTTATCCCCCGGGGTGGTGAACAATCAGCCCCAGCATTTT.

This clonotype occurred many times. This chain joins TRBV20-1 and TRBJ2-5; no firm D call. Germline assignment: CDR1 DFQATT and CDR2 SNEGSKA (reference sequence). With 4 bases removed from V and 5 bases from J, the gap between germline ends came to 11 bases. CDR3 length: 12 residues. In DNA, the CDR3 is TGCAGTGCTATACTACCTGCGGAGACCCAGTACTTC. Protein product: CSAILPAETQYF.

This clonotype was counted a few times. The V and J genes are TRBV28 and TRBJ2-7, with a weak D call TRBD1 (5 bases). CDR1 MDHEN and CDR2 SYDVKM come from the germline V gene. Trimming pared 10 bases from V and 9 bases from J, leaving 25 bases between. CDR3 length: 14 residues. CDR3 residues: CATKGSQGTIVQYF. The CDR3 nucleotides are TGTGCCACCAAAGGTAGCCAGGGTACTATCGTGCAGTACTTC. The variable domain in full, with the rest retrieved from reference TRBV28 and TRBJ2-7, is DVKVTQSSRYLVKRTGEKVFLECVQDMDHENMFWYRQDPGLGLRLIYFSYDVKMKEKGDIPEGYSVSREKKERFSLILESASTNQTSMYLCATKGSQGTIVQYFGPGTRLTVT.

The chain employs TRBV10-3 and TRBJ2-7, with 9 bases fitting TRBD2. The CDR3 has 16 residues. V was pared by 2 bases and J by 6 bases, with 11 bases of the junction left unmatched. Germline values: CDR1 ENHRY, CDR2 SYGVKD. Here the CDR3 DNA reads TGTGCCATCAGTGAGCGATCGGCGGGAGGGCCGGGCGAGCAGTACTTC. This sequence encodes CAISERSAGGPGEQYF.

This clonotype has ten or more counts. CDR3 residues: CASSHRGMDGGYTF. In DNA form, the CDR3 reads TGCGCCAGCAGCCATCGGGGGATGGACGGTGGCTACACCTTC. The chain uses TRBV5-1 and TRBJ1-2, with D tentatively TRBD1 (5 bases). Germline V gene sequence: CDR1 SGHRS, CDR2 YFSETQ. The CDR3 sequence is 14 residues long. Trimming took 4 bases from V and 7 from J, leaving 17 bases between them. The full variable domain, its missing parts supplied by reference TRBV5-1 and TRBJ1-2, is KAGVTQTPRYLIKTRGQQVTLSCSPISGHRSVSWYQQTPGQGLQFLFEYFSETQRNKGNFPGRFSGRQFSNSRSEMNVSTLELGDSALYLCASSHRGMDGGYTFGSGTRLTVV.

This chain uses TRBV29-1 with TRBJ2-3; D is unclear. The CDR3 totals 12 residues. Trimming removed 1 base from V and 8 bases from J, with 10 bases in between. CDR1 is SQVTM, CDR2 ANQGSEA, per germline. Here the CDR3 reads CSVEAYMGTQYF. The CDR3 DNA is TGCAGCGTTGAAGCCTATATGGGTACGCAGTATTTT.